This TCR beta chain was observed in a study of vaccination and CD4 T cells after COVID-19. Whole-study context: Either the Pfizer-BioNTech BNT162b2 or Moderna mRNA-1273 vaccine was given as two doses.

Treatment defined: approximately nine-day PBMC culture with coronavirus spike peptide pools or control peptides (ViraFEST assay). ViraFEST stimulated the growth of antigen-specific T cells using peptide pools and subsequently profiled their TCRs by sequencing. All positive PCR tests were dated between March and December 2020, predating US Alpha, Beta and Delta variants. PBMCs, plated at roughly 2.2 million per well, were grown in the presence of around 10 IU/ml IL-2 and around 10 ug/ml peptide pools. This clonotype has a handful of counts. The antigen remains unidentified. Oncomine TCR Beta short-read sequencing was applied to DNA from cultured CD4+ T cells. TCRdb processed the PCR reads anew with MiXCR; each CDR3 protein has one entry. The top ten clones hold 9.4% of a sample with approximately 15,000 distinct CDR3 sequences, less than 75% of them seen once. This CDR3 is built from 16 residues. The V end was cut by 3 bases, the J end by 7 bases, with 19 bases between. Germline V gene data show CDR1 as LNHDA and CDR2 as SQIVND (reference sequence).

The sequenced sample consisted of CD4+ T cells from blood, cultured in vitro. The gene calls are TRBV19 and TRBJ1-5; the D is unclear. The TCR originated in a human donor who had recovered from COVID-19. CDR3 region: CASSILGEKVGQPQHF. The CDR3 DNA is TGTGCCAGTAGTATTCTTGGGGAGAAGGTGGGACAGCCCCAGCATTTT.